Listed here is a single TCR beta chain. Libraries were prepared by immunoSEQ multiplex PCR; TCRdb keeps only in-frame clonotypes and omits some of them. This sample has over 300,000 clones; 85% to 90% occur once, and the top ten carry more than 9%. This sample is drawn from a study of blood T cell repertoires in COVID-19. Recruitment covered about two dozen US areas and drew participants whose ages spanned about 18 to 89 years. The germline CDR1 and CDR2 sequences are ENHRY and SYGVKD. V shed 7 bases, J shed 5 bases, and the junction held 2 bases outside the gene matches. The CDR3 covers 12 residues. This chain uses TRBV10-3 with TRBJ2-5; 9 bases match TRBD1. The TCR was taken from a woman under 30 who had recovered from COVID-19. The sample taken for sequencing was PBMCs or T cells enriched from blood (not recorded which). DNA of the CDR3: TGTGCCATCACAGGACAGGGGGAGACCCAGTACTTC. Amino acids: CAITGQGETQYF.